The present entry profiles one T cell receptor (beta chain) with its context. TCRdb's copy holds only in-frame clones and misses some; the assay was immunoSEQ multiplex PCR. The sample lists around 340,000 clones; around 67% were seen once. The data originate from a study of shared clonotypes between healthy human individuals. V gave up 6 bases and J gave up 3 bases, with 20 bases separating them. Germline CDR1 MDHEN, CDR2 SYDVKM. The CDR3 is 17 residues long. The J gene is TRBJ1-4, the V gene TRBV28; tentative D call: TRBD1 (5 bases). Sequencing was carried out using memory CD4+ T cells sorted from blood. Subset denoted: CD45RA-negative fraction. The TCR was taken from a young man in good health. CDR3 protein: CASRALSGVGANEKLFF. The CDR3 DNA sequence: TGTGCCAGCAGGGCCCTTTCGGGGGTCGGGGCTAATGAAAAACTGTTTTTT.